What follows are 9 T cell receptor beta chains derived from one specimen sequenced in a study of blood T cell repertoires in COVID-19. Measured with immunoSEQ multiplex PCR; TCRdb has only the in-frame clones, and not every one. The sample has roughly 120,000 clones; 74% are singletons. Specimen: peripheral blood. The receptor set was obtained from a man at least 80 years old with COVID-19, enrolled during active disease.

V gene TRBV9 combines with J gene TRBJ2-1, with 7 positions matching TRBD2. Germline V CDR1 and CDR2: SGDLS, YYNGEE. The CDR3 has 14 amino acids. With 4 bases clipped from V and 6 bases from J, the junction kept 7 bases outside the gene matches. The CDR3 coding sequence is TGTGCCAGCAGCCCGCCGACTAGCCGCAATGAGCAGTTCTTC. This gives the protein CASSPPTSRNEQFF.

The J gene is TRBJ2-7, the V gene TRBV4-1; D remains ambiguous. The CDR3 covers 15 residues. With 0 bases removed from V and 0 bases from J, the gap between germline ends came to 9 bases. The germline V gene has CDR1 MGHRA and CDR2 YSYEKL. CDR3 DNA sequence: TGCGCCAGCAGCCAAGATGAACTGTTCTCCTACGAGCAGTACTTC. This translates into CASSQDELFSYEQYF.

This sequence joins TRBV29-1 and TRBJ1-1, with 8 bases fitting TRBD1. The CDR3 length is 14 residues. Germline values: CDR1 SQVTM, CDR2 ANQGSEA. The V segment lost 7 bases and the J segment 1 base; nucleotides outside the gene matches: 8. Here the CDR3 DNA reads TGCAGCGCGCAATCTGGGACAGGGAACACTGAAGCTTTCTTT. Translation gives CSAQSGTGNTEAFF.

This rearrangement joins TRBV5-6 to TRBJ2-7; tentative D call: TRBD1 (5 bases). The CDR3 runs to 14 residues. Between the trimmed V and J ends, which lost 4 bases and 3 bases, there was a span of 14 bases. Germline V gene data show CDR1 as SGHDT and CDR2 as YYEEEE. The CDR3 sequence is CASSRGQGYYEQYF. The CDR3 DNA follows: TGTGCCAGCAGCAGAGGACAAGGATACTACGAGCAGTACTTC.

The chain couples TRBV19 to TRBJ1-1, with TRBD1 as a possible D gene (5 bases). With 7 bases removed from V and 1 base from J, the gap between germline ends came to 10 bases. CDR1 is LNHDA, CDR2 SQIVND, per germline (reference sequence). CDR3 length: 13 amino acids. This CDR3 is CASMWGRNTEAFF. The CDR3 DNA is TGTGCCAGTATGTGGGGCCGGAACACTGAAGCTTTCTTT.

CDR3 in amino acids: CASSGTSGRAFNAGELFF. The CDR3 region has the DNA TGTGCCAGCAGCGGGACTAGCGGGAGGGCCTTTAACGCCGGGGAGCTGTTTTTT. This sequence joins TRBV9 and TRBJ2-2; 15 bases agree with TRBD2. This CDR3 comprises 18 residues. CDR1 and CDR2 (germline): SGDLS, YYNGEE. V dropped 3 bases and J dropped 6; count of bases not matched to a gene: 9.

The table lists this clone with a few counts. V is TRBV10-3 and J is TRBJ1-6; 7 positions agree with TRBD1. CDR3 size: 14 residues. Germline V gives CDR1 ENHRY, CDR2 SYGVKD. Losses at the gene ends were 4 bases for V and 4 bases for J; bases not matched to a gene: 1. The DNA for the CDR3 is TGTGCCATCAGTGGGGACAGTTATAATTCACCCCTCCACTTT. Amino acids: CAISGDSYNSPLHF.

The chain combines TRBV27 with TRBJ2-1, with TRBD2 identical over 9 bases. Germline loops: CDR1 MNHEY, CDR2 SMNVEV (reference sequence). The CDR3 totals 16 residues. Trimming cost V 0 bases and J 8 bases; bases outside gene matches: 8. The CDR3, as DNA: TGTGCCAGCAGTTTATCAGCGGGAGGTGCAGGCTATGAGCAGTTCTTC. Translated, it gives CASSLSAGGAGYEQFF.

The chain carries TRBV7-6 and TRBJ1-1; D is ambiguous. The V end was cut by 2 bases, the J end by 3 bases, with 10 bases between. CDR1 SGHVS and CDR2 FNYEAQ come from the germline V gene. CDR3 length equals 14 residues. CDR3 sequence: CASSLRGPDTEAFF. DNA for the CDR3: TGTGCCAGCAGCTTACGCGGGCCGGACACTGAAGCTTTCTTT.